The present entry profiles one T cell receptor beta chain with its context. At a deep level, the assay was run. Some clones are missing from TCRdb's copy, which holds only in-frame ones; the method was immunoSEQ multiplex PCR. The sample yields about 530,000 clones, about 96% seen once. This record comes from a study of shared clonotypes between healthy human individuals. Study summary: Three plates were used per donor for CD4 naive, three for CD4 memory, two for CD8 naive and one for CD8 memory.

Germline V CDR1 and CDR2: KGHSH, LQKENI. V lost 3 bases and J lost 0, with 4 bases in between. The CDR3 is made up of 13 amino acids. The sequencing input was naive CD4+ T cells sorted from blood. Documented subset: CD45RA+ positively selected. The chain is built from TRBV18 and TRBJ2-3; D gene uncertain. The clonotype was recovered from a woman in her thirties in good health. The CDR3 region is CASSPFSTDTQYF. CDR3 nucleotides: TGTGCCAGCTCACCCTTTAGCACAGATACGCAGTATTTT.